This T cell receptor beta chain was profiled in a study of human T cells and chemical hapten exposure. The wider study: Patches with 0.01% DPC went on the upper back, and the tests were read at 6 days.

V lost 2 bases and J 3 bases, leaving 11 bases between the germline ends. This CDR3 is built from 14 residues. Germline V gene sequence: CDR1 DFQATT, CDR2 SNEGSKA (reference sequence). TCRdb re-called the RACE reads through MiXCR, storing one row per CDR3 protein. The sample comprises 79,000 or so distinct CDR3 sequences, around 30% of which are singletons, and roughly 10% rests with the top ten. Time point: patch test 1, 2 weeks after DPC sensitization. Stated treatment: therapeutic diphenylcyclopropenone sensitization with weekly scalp DPC. Findings and caveats of the study: Versus controls, expanded TCRs had significantly more large CDR3 similarity clusters.

The table lists this clonotype with a few counts. Its specificity is not known. This sequence originates from a man in his forties or fifties with alopecia areata. Some clones in this sample may be carry-over from other donors' samples. The chain has TRBV20-1 and TRBJ2-1; D might be TRBD2 (5 bases). The sample here was whole blood, taken in connection with sensitization to the hapten diphenylcyclopropenone (DPC). In nucleotides, the CDR3 is TGCAGTGCTAGAACCGGGGAGAGCTACAATGAGCAGTTCTTC. It specifies CSARTGESYNEQFF.